This TCR beta chain stems from a study of CD8+CD57+ T cells in acquired aplastic anemia. Whole-study context: The mean DNA yield obtained from sorted CD4+ and CD8+ cells came to approximately 3 ug.

Using genomic DNA as the template, TCR beta VDJ and CDR3 profiling was carried out. TCRdb processed the reads anew with MiXCR; each CDR3 protein has one entry. This table has approximately 300,000 distinct CDR3 sequences, about three fifths appearing once. Findings and limits, study-wide: There were twenty-nine CD8+ CDR3 sequences that occurred in both patients and controls.

This clonotype has a count of ten or more. Its antigen is still unknown. Patients included in sequencing had previously demonstrated CD8+CD57+ cell expansion by flow cytometry. J lost 2 bases, V lost 8 bases, and 3 bases had no gene match. CDR3 length equals 14 residues. CDR1 and CDR2 from the germline V gene are MNHNS and SASEGT. The sequenced sample was sorted CD4+, CD8+, or CD8+CD57+ T cells (not recorded which) from PBMCs. The chain joins TRBV6-1 to TRBJ1-3; 10 nucleotides line up with TRBD1. The clonotype originates from a human donor with aplastic anemia. For the CDR3, the DNA is TGTGCCAGCGAGACAGGGGGCACTGGAAACACCATATATTTT. Its protein is CASETGGTGNTIYF.